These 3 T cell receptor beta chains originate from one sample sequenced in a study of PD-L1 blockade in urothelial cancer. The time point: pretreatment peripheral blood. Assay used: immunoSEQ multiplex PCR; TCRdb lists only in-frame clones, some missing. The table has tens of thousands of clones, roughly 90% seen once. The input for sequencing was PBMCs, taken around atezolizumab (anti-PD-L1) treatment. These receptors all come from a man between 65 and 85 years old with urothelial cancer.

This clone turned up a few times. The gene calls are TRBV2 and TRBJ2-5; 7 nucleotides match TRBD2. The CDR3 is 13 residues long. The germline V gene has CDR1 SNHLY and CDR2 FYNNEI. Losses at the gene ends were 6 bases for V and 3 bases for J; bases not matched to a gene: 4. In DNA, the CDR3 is TGTGCCAGCAGGAGCGGGGAGAAAGAGACCCAGTACTTC. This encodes CASRSGEKETQYF.

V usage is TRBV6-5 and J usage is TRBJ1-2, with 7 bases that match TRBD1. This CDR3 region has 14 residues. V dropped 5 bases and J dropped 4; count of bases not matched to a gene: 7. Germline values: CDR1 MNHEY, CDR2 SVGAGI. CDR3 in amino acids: CASSPTGSFYGYTF. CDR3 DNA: TGTGCCAGCAGTCCGACAGGGAGCTTCTATGGCTACACCTTC.

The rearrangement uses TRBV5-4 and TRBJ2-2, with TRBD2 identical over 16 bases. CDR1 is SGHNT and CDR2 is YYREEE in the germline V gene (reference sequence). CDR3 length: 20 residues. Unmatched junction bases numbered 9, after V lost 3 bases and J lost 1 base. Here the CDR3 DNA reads TGTGCCAGCAGCTCGTTACCGGGACTAGCGGGAGGGCAGAACACCGGGGAGCTGTTTTTT. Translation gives CASSSLPGLAGGQNTGELFF.